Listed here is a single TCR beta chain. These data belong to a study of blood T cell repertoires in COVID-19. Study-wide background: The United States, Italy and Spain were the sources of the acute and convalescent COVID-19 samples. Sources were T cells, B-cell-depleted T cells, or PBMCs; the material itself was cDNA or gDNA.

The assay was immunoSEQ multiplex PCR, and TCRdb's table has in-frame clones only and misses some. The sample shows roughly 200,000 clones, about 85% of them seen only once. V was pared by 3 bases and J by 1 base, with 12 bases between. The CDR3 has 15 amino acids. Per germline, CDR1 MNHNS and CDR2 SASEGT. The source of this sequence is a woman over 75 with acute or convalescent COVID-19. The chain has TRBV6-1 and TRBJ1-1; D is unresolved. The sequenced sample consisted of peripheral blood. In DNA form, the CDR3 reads TGTGCCAGCAGTGAGTCCGGGAGGGCGAACACTGAAGCTTTCTTT. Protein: CASSESGRANTEAFF.